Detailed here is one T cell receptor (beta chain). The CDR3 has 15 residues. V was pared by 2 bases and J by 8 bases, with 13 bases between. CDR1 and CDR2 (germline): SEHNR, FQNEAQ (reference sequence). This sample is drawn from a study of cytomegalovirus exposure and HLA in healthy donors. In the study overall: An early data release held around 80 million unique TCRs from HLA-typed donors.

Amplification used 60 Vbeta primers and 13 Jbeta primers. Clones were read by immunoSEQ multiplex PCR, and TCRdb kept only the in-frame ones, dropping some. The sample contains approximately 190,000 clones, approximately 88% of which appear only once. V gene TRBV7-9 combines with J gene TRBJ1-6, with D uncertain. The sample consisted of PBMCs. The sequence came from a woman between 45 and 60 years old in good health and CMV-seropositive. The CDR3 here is CASSLSGSSHSPLHF. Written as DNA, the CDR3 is TGTGCCAGCAGCTTAAGTGGGAGTTCGCATTCACCCCTCCACTTT.